This passage covers 9 T cell receptor beta chains from one sample sequenced in a study of technical replicates of blood from a few donors. Clones were sequenced by immunoSEQ multiplex PCR, and TCRdb holds only the in-frame ones, with some missing. The table shows about 16,000 clones, with about 87% occurring only once. Sequencing was carried out using PBMCs. These receptors originate from a human donor in good health.

Written as DNA, the CDR3 is TGTGCCAGTAGTTTAACTAGCGGGAGGTTCGATGAGCAGTTCTTC. This gives the protein CASSLTSGRFDEQFF. V is TRBV19 and J is TRBJ2-1, with 12 bases fitting TRBD2. CDR3 length equals 15 residues. CDR1 is LNHDA and CDR2 is SQIVND in the germline V gene (reference sequence). Unmatched junction bases numbered 7, after V lost 5 bases and J lost 8 bases.

The gene calls are TRBV6-5 and TRBJ2-1; TRBD2 agrees at 11 bases. This CDR3 has 16 residues. Germline CDR1 is MNHEY and CDR2 is SVGAGI. Trimming at V came to 2 bases and at J to 6 bases, leaving 6 bases not matched to a gene. CDR3 bases: TGTGCCAGCAGTTACGGGGGAACTAGCGGGAGCAATGAGCAGTTCTTC. Translating it yields CASSYGGTSGSNEQFF.

The chain links TRBV5-8 to TRBJ2-3; TRBD2 matches at 9 bases. This CDR3 is built from 16 residues. Germline-derived CDR1 and CDR2 are SGHTS and YDEGEE. J lost 4 bases, V lost 1 base, and 7 bases had no gene match. The CDR3: CASSLFSGSGPDTQYF. Here the CDR3 DNA reads TGTGCCAGCAGCTTGTTTAGCGGGAGTGGGCCAGATACGCAGTATTTT.

V is TRBV6-4 and J is TRBJ2-7; possible D gene TRBD1, 5 bases. V was cut by 4 bases and J by 2 bases, with 15 bases left in between. CDR1 is MRHNA and CDR2 is SNTAGT in the germline V gene. The CDR3 extends over 15 amino acids. Here the CDR3 reads CASSVKGDGPYEQYF. The CDR3 coding sequence is TGTGCCAGCAGTGTGAAAGGGGATGGGCCCTACGAGCAGTACTTC.

The chain combines TRBV6-6 with TRBJ2-7, with TRBD1 identical over 9 bases. The germline CDR1 and CDR2 sequences are MNHNY and SVGAGI (reference sequence). The CDR3 contains 15 residues. With V trimmed by 5 bases and J by 6 bases, 11 bases remained unmatched. The DNA of the CDR3 is TGTGCCAGCAGTCCAGGACAGGGGAGATTTGGCGAGCAGTACTTC. It encodes CASSPGQGRFGEQYF.

The gene calls are TRBV9 and TRBJ2-1; possibly TRBD2 for D (5 bases). With 3 bases removed from V and 0 bases from J, the gap between germline ends came to 13 bases. CDR1 SGDLS and CDR2 YYNGEE come from the germline V gene. This CDR3 has 16 residues. In DNA form, the CDR3 reads TGTGCCAGCAGCGGCGGACTCGCCTCCTCCTACAATGAGCAGTTCTTC. Protein: CASSGGLASSYNEQFF. The full variable domain, in which reference TRBV9 and TRBJ2-1 provide the parts outside the CDR3, is DSGVTQTPKHLITATGQRVTLRCSPRSGDLSVYWYQQSLDQGLQFLIQYYNGEERAKGNILERFSAQQFPDLHSELNLSSLELGDSALYFCASSGGLASSYNEQFFGPGTRLTVL.

The J gene is TRBJ2-3, the V gene TRBV30; D gene unclear. The length of the CDR3 is 13 residues. V was trimmed by 7 bases and J by 2 bases, leaving 13 bases between them. CDR1 is GTSNPN and CDR2 is SVGIG in the germline V gene (reference sequence). The CDR3 region is CASSDTYTDTQYF. CDR3 nucleotides: TGTGCCTCCTCAGACACCTACACAGATACGCAGTATTTT.

The V call is TRBV19, the J call TRBJ2-1; TRBD2 matches at 10 bases. The J segment lost 10 bases and the V segment lost 6 bases, leaving 12 bases of the junction unmatched. Germline V gene sequence: CDR1 LNHDA, CDR2 SQIVND (reference sequence). The CDR3 loop spans 15 amino acids. The CDR3 nucleotides are TGTGCCAGTAGGGAGCGGGAGGGTGTTCTGGGAGAGCAGTTCTTC. Translating gives CASREREGVLGEQFF.

The chain carries TRBV19 and TRBJ2-7; 8 bases fit TRBD2. Per the germline V gene, CDR1 is LNHDA and CDR2 is SQIVND (reference sequence). The J segment lost 6 bases and the V segment lost 6 bases, leaving 13 bases of the junction unmatched. The CDR3 totals 15 residues. The CDR3 region is CASRRGAGARGEQYF. In nucleotides, the CDR3 is TGTGCCAGTAGAAGAGGAGCGGGAGCGCGAGGCGAGCAGTACTTC.